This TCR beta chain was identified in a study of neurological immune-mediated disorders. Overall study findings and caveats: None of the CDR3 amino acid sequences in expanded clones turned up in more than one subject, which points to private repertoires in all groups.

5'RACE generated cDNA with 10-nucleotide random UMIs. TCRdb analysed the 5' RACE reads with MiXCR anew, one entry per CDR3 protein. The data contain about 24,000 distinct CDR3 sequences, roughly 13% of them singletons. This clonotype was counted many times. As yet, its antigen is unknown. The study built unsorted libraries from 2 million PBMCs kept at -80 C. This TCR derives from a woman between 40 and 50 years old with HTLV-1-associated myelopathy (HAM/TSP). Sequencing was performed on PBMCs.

CDR3 DNA sequence: TGTGCCAGCAGCTTAGCCGGAGCCGGGGGGAAGCAGTACTTC. This translates into CASSLAGAGGKQYF. The J gene is TRBJ2-7, the V gene TRBV7-2; 7 nucleotides align to TRBD2. Germline loops: CDR1 SGHTA, CDR2 FQGNSA. The CDR3 has 14 amino acids. Trimming removed 0 bases from V and 8 bases from J; junction bases left unmatched: 7.